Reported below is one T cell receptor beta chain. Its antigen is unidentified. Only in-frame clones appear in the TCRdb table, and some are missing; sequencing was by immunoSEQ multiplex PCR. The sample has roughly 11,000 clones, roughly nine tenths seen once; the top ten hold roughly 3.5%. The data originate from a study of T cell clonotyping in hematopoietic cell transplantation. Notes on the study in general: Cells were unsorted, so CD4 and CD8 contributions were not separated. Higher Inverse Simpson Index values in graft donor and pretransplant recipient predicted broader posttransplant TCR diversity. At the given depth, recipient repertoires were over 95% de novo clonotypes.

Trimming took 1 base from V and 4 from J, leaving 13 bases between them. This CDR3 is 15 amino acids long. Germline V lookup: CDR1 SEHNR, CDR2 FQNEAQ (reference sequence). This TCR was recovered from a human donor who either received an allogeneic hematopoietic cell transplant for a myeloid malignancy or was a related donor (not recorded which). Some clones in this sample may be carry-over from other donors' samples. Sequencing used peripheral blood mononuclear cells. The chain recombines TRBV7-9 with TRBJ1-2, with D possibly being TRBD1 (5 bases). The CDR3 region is CASSLGLGEAYGYTF. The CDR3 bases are TGTGCCAGCAGCTTAGGCCTGGGGGAGGCCTATGGCTACACCTTC.